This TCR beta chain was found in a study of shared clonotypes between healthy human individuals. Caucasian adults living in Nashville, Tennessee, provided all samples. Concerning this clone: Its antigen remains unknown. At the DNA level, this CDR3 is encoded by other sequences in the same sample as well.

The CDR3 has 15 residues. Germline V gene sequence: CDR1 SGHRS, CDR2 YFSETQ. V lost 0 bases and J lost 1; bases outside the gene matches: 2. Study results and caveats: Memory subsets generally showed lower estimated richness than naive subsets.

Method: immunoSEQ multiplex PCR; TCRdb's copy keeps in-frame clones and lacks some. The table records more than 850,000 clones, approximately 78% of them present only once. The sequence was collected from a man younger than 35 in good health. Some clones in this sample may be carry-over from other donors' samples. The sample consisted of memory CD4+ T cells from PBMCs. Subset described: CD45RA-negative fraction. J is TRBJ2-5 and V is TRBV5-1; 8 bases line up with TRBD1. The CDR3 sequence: CASSLVGTGQETQYF. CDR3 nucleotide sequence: TGCGCCAGCAGCTTGGTTGGGACAGGCCAAGAGACCCAGTACTTC.